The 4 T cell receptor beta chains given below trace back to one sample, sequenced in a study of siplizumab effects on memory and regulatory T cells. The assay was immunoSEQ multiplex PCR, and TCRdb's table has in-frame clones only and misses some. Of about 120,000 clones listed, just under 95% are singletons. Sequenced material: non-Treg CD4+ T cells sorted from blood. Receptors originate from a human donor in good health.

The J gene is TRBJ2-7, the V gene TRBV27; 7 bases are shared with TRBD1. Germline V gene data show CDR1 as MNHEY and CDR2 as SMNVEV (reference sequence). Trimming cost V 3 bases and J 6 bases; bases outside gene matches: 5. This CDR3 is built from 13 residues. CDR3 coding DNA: TGTGCCAGCAGTTTCCGCGACAGGGCCGAGCAGTACTTC. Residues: CASSFRDRAEQYF.

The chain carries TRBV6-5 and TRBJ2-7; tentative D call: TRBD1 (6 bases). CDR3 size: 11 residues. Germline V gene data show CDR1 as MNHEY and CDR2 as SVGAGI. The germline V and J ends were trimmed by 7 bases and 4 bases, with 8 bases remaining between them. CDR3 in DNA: TGTGCCAGCACCCAGGGGTACGAGCAGTACTTC. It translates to CASTQGYEQYF.

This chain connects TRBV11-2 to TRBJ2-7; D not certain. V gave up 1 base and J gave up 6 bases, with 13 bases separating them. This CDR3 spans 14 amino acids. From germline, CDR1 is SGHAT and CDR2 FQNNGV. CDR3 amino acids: CASSLGSSGREQYF. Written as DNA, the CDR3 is TGTGCCAGCAGCTTAGGTTCCTCCGGGCGCGAGCAGTACTTC. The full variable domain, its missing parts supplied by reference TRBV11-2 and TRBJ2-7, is EAGVAQSPRYKIIEKRQSVAFWCNPISGHATLYWYQQILGQGPKLLIQFQNNGVVDDSQLPKDRFSAERLKGVDSTLKIQPAKLEDSAVYLCASSLGSSGREQYFGPGTRLTVT.

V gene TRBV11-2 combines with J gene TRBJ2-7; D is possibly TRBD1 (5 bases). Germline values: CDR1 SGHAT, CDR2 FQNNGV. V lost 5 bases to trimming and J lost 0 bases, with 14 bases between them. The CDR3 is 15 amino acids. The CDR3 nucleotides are TGTGCCAGCAGCCTTATCCCAGGGATCTCCTACGAGCAGTACTTC. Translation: CASSLIPGISYEQYF.